This T cell receptor beta chain is from a study of identical twins. TCRdb re-called the 5' RACE reads with MiXCR, one entry per CDR3 protein. This sample has a few hundred thousand distinct CDR3 sequences, with over 8.5% found just once. This clonotype was recorded a few times. Trimming took off 6 bases at V and 5 bases at J, with 20 bases between the two ends. The CDR3 length is 16 residues. Germline V gene data show CDR1 as SGHVS and CDR2 as FQNEAQ. Another study also made use of these data, one on yellow fever vaccine responses in identical twins.

This clonotype was obtained from a woman aged 18-35 years in good health. The chain employs TRBV7-8 and TRBJ2-1, with D possibly TRBD2 on 7 matching bases. Sequencing input: CD8+ T cells sorted from blood. The chain's CDR3 is CASRDEGGAKNNEQFF. DNA of the CDR3: TGTGCCAGCAGGGATGAGGGGGGGGCGAAGAACAATGAGCAGTTCTTC.